The entry below gives a single T cell receptor beta chain sequence along with its context. Antigen unknown. Treatment defined: 15 to 20 received Ad26.COV2.S at low or high dose, single or two shots; about 5 received placebo; per-sample allocation not given. Specimen acquisition occurred on day 63 following the initial vaccine or placebo injection. An Ad26 vector was used to express Wuhan-strain SARS-CoV-2 spike as the vaccine. The record originates from a study of Ad26.COV2.S vaccination and SARS-CoV-2 variants. Study-wide points: People who got the vaccine or the placebo had similar non-spike TCR breadth.

Data came from immunoSEQ multiplex PCR; TCRdb stores just in-frame clones and leaves some out. Seen here are 300,000 to 350,000 clones, 86% observed once, and the top ten hold less than 2%. The sequence was obtained from a person aged 18-60 years who received the Ad26.COV2.S COVID-19 vaccine or a placebo. The sequences come from peripheral blood, collected in a trial of Ad26.COV2.S vaccine versus placebo.

Here the CDR3 DNA reads TGTGCCATCAGTGAGTCTGTACGGGGGCTTTTGACAGATACGCAGTATTTT. It specifies CAISESVRGLLTDTQYF. The chain carries TRBV10-3 and TRBJ2-3; tentatively, D is TRBD1 or TRBD2 (6 bases each). This CDR3 spans 17 amino acids. The V end lost 0 bases, the J end lost 3 bases, and 16 bases lay between the germline ends. The germline CDR1 and CDR2 sequences are ENHRY and SYGVKD.